The 4 T cell receptor beta chains below come from one sample, sequenced in a study of technical replicates of blood from a few donors. Produced via immunoSEQ multiplex PCR; TCRdb's table is partial and in-frame only. The sample lists about 100,000 clones; about 95% were seen once. Sequencing input: T cells isolated from PBMCs. The receptors originated from a human donor in good health.

The CDR3 region is CSVEGPTATAKNIQYF. In DNA, the CDR3 is TGCAGCGTTGAAGGCCCGACAGCTACTGCCAAAAACATTCAGTACTTC. The gene calls are TRBV29-1 and TRBJ2-4, with D possibly matching TRBD1 (5 bases). The length of the CDR3 is 16 residues. Trimming took off 1 base at V and 1 base at J, with 14 bases between the two ends. Per germline, CDR1 SQVTM and CDR2 ANQGSEA.

This chain connects TRBV4-1 to TRBJ2-5; 8 nucleotides align to TRBD2. The V gene end was trimmed by 3 bases and the J gene end by 2 bases; junction bases not matched to a gene: 8. Germline V gene lookup returns CDR1 MGHRA and CDR2 YSYEKL. This CDR3 region has 16 residues. The CDR3 DNA reads TGCGCCAGCAGCCATCCCTTCCGGGGGGGGCAAGAGACCCAGTACTTC. It translates to CASSHPFRGGQETQYF.

V gene TRBV6-1 combines with J gene TRBJ2-1; no clear D gene. CDR3 length equals 17 residues. With 2 bases removed from V and 1 base from J, the gap between germline ends came to 15 bases. Germline V gives CDR1 MNHNS, CDR2 SASEGT. The CDR3 loop reads CASSESSLLLSYNEQFF. Here the CDR3 DNA reads TGTGCCAGCAGTGAAAGCTCACTCCTCCTATCCTACAATGAGCAGTTCTTC.

The CDR3 coding sequence is TGTGCCAGCAGCGTAGTTGACAACTACAATGAGCAGTTCTTC. This codes for CASSVVDNYNEQFF. This chain joins TRBV9 and TRBJ2-1; D is unclear. Trimming cost V 0 bases and J 3 bases, with 7 bases left between them. Germline V gene lookup returns CDR1 SGDLS and CDR2 YYNGEE. There are 14 residues in the CDR3.